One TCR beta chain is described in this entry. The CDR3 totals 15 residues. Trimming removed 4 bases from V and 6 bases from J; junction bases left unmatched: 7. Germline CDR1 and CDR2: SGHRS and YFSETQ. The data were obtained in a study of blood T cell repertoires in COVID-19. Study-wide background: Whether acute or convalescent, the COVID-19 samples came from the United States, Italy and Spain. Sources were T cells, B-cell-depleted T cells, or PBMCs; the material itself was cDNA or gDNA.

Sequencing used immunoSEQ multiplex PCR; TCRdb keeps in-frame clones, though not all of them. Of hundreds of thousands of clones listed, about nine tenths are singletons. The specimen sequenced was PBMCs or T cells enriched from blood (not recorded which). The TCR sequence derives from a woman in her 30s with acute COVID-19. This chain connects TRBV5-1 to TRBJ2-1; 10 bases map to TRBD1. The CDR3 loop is CASSPPGTGVNEQFF. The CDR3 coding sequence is TGCGCCAGCAGCCCGCCCGGGACAGGGGTCAATGAGCAGTTCTTC. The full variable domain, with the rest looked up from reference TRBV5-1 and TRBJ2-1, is KAGVTQTPRYLIKTRGQQVTLSCSPISGHRSVSWYQQTPGQGLQFLFEYFSETQRNKGNFPGRFSGRQFSNSRSEMNVSTLELGDSALYLCASSPPGTGVNEQFFGPGTRLTVL.